This TCR beta chain was recorded in a study of blood T cell repertoires in COVID-19. The CDR3 has 15 residues. The junction had 5 bases not matched to a gene; V was cut back by 5 bases and J by 1 base. The germline V gene encodes CDR1 SGHAT and CDR2 FQNNGV. This table comes from immunoSEQ multiplex PCR, and its TCRdb copy is limited to in-frame clones, with some not included. The sample holds about 58,000 clones, approximately 89% seen once. The chain employs TRBV11-2 and TRBJ2-3; 8 bases fit TRBD2. The TCR was taken from a woman in her sixties or seventies with active COVID-19. Material: peripheral blood. The CDR3 is CASSLGLARTDTQYF. CDR3 coding DNA: TGTGCCAGCAGCCTCGGACTAGCCCGCACAGATACGCAGTATTTT.